Included here is one T cell receptor beta chain sequence, with context. This table comes from immunoSEQ multiplex PCR, and its TCRdb copy is limited to in-frame clones, with some not included. The sample yields some 150,000 clones, approximately 84% seen once. This sample stems from a study of blood T cell repertoires in COVID-19. Germline V lookup: CDR1 SEHNR, CDR2 FQNEAQ (reference sequence). Unmatched junction bases numbered 5, after V lost 0 bases and J lost 5 bases. The CDR3 loop spans 16 amino acids. The sample comprised peripheral blood. The chain joins TRBV7-9 to TRBJ2-1; 9 nucleotides match TRBD2. The receptor was derived from a man between 65 and 85 years old with acute or convalescent COVID-19. As DNA, the CDR3 is TGTGCCAGCAGCTTAGCCGGTCTAGCGGGGCACAATGAGCAGTTCTTC. This codes for CASSLAGLAGHNEQFF.